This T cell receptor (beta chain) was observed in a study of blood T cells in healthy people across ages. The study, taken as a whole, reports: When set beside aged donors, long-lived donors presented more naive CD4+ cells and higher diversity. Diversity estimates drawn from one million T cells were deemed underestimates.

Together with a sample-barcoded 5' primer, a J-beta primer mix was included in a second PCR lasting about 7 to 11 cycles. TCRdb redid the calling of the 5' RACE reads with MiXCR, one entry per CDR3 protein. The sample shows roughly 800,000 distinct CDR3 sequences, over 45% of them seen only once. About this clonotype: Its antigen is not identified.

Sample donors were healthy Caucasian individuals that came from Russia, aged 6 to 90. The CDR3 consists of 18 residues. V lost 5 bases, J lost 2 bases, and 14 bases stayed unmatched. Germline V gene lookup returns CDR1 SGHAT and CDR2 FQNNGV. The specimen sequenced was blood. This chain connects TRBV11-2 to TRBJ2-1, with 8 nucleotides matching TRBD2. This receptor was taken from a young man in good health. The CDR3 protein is CASSTYHPGRGAYNEQFF. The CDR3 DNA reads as TGTGCCAGCAGCACCTATCATCCTGGGCGGGGGGCCTACAATGAGCAGTTCTTC.